This TCR beta chain stems from a study of blood T cell repertoires in COVID-19. In the study overall: The United States, Italy and Spain provided the acute and convalescent COVID-19 samples. T cells, B-cell-depleted T cells, or PBMCs supplied cDNA or gDNA.

Germline CDR1 and CDR2: SGHTA and FQGNSA. Trimming removed 6 bases from V and 3 bases from J; junction bases left unmatched: 9. The CDR3 runs to 15 residues. TCRdb keeps only in-frame clones here, not all; method: immunoSEQ multiplex PCR. The table shows over 250,000 clones, with 80% to 90% occurring only once. The chain carries TRBV7-2 and TRBJ2-7; TRBD1 agrees at 9 bases. The sample comprised peripheral blood. The TCR comes from a woman aged 45-65 years who had recovered from COVID-19. This CDR3 reads CASSQNRGQGYEQYF. The DNA of the CDR3 is TGTGCCAGCAGTCAAAACAGGGGGCAAGGCTACGAGCAGTACTTC.